The T cell receptor beta chain described here comes from a study of blood T cells in healthy people across ages. This clonotype turned up a few times. Primers used in a second PCR of about 6 to 11 cycles were a sample-barcoded 5' primer and a J-beta primer mix. A single record per CDR3 protein comes from TCRdb applying MiXCR to the 5' RACE reads. This sample has a few hundred thousand distinct CDR3 sequences, with about a quarter found just once. Trimming took 3 bases from V and 0 from J, leaving 9 bases between them. The CDR3 runs to 15 residues. The V gene's germline CDR1 is SQVTM and CDR2 ANQGSEA. These same data were also listed under a study on T cells of mothers and their children. That paper states: There were over 10 million TCR beta CDR3 reads from each mother and a few million from each child.

The rearrangement links TRBV29-1 to TRBJ2-6; D may match TRBD1 or TRBD2 (5 bases each). The sample taken for sequencing was blood. The sequence came from a boy aged 2 to 9 in good health. The CDR3 region has the DNA TGCAGCGTTGAGGGGACGATCTCTGGGGCCAACGTCCTGACTTTC. It specifies CSVEGTISGANVLTF.